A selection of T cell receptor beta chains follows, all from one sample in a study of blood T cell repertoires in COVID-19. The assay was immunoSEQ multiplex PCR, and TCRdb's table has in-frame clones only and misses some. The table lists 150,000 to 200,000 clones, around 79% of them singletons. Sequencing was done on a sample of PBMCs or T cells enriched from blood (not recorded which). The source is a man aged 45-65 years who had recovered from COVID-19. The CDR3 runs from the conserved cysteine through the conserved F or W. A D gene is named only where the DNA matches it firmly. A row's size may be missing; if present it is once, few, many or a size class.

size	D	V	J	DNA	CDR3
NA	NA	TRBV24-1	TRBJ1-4	TGTGCCACCAGTGATCCGAGCAACGAAAAACTGTTTTTT	CATSDPSNEKLFF
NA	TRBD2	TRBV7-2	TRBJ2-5	TGTGCCAGCAGCTTAGAGAGCGGGGGGGTGGGAGAGACCCAGTACTTC	CASSLESGGVGETQYF
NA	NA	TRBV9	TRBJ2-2	TGTGCCAGCAGCGTATCGGACACCGGGGAGCTGTTTTTT	CASSVSDTGELFF
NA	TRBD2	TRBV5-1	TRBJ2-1	TGCGCCAGCAGCCCGGGACTAGCGGGGGGGTCATACAATGAGCAGTTCTTC	CASSPGLAGGSYNEQFF
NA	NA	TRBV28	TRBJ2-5	TGTGCCAGTAAACAGGCTCAAGAGACCCAGTACTTC	CASKQAQETQYF
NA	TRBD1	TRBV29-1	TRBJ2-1	TGCAGCGTTGACTGGACAGGCATCTACAATGAGCAGTTCTTC	CSVDWTGIYNEQFF
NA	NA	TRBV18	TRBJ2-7	TGTGCCAGCTCACCGCCGGGGAGTGAGCAGTACTTC	CASSPPGSEQYF
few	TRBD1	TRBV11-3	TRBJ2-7	TGTGCCAGCAGCTTTAAGGGACAGGGGGACTACGAGCAGTACTTC	CASSFKGQGDYEQYF
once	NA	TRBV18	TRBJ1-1	TGTGCCAGCTCACCAAGGACGGGGGGGGACACTGAAGCTTTCTTT	CASSPRTGGDTEAFF
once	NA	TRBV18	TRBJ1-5	TGTGCCAGCTCACCAACCAGGGATCAGCCCCAGCATTTT	CASSPTRDQPQHF
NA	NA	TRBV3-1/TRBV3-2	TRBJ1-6	TGTGCCAGCAGCCAAGACCGGAGCTCCTATAATTCACCCCTCCACTTT	CASSQDRSSYNSPLHF
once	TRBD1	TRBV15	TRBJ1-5	TGTGCCACCAGCAGGGGACCGGGGACAGGGGGCAATCAGCCCCAGCATTTT	CATSRGPGTGGNQPQHF
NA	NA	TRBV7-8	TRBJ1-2	TGTGCCAGCAGCTTGGAGTACACCAACTATGGCTACACCTTC	CASSLEYTNYGYTF
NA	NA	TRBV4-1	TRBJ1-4	TGCGCCAGCAGCCAAGGGCTTCTCTTTAATGAAAAACTGTTTTTT	CASSQGLLFNEKLFF
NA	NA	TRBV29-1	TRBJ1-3	TGCAGCGTTGATGCTCGAGGGACCATATATTTT	CSVDARGTIYF
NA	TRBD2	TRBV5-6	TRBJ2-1	TGTGCCAGCATTAAGAGGCTAGCGGGAGGGGGCAATGAGCAGTTCTTC	CASIKRLAGGGNEQFF
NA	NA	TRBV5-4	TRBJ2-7	TGTGCCAGCAGCTTAGGGCAGGGTTTCTACGAGCAGTACTTC	CASSLGQGFYEQYF
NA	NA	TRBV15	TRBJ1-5	TGTGCCACCAGCAGAGATCGGGGGGGTTTGGATCAGCCCCAGCATTTT	CATSRDRGGLDQPQHF
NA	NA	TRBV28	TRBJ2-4	TGTGCCAGCAGTTTATTTAGGAGGAGGGAGAAAAACATTCAGTACTTC	CASSLFRRREKNIQYF
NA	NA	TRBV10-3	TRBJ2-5	TGTGCCATCAGTGACTTCGTACAGGGAAAAGAGACCCAGTACTTC	CAISDFVQGKETQYF
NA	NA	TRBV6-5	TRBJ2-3	TGTGCCAGCACTCCGTATTCACTTTATACGCAGTATTTT	CASTPYSLYTQYF
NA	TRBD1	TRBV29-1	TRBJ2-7	TGCAGCGTTTACAGGGGCGGGGAGCAGTACTTC	CSVYRGGEQYF
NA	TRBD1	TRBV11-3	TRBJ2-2	TGTGCCAGCAGCCTCCGGACAGGGGGCAACACCGGGGAGCTGTTTTTT	CASSLRTGGNTGELFF
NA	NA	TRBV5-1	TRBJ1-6	TGCGCCAGCAGCTTGACAGAGTCCTATAATTCACCCCTCCACTTT	CASSLTESYNSPLHF
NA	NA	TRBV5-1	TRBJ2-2	TGCGCCAGCAGCACTAACGTGGCTTCCGGGGAGCTGTTTTTT	CASSTNVASGELFF
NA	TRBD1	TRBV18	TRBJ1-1	TGTGCCAGCTCAGTTCAGGGGGTCAACACTGAAGCTTTCTTT	CASSVQGVNTEAFF
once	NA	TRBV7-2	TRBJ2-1	TGTGCCAGCAGCGCCAAAAAGGACTTCAAAAATGAGCAGTTCTTC	CASSAKKDFKNEQFF
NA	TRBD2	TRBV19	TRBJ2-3	TGTGCCAGTAGTACCCAGAGGGGCGGGAGTCGGGCAGATACGCAGTATTTT	CASSTQRGGSRADTQYF
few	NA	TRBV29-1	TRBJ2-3	TGCAGCGTTTCCGGACAGGGAGGGGATACGCAGTATTTT	CSVSGQGGDTQYF
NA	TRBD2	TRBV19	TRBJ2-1	TGTGCCAGTAGTATGATAGCGGGGGGCCCTAAGAATGAGCAGTTCTTC	CASSMIAGGPKNEQFF
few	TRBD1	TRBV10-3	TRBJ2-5	TGTGCCATCAGTGTCCGAACTCCTGGGACAGGGTTCTTTCAAGAGACCCAGTACTTC	CAISVRTPGTGFFQETQYF
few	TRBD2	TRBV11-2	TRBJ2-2	TGTGCCAGCAGCTCATGGACTAGCGGGCTCACCGGGGAGCTGTTTTTT	CASSSWTSGLTGELFF
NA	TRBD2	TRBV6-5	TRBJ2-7	TGTGCCAGCAGTTACCGTTCTAGCGGGACCTACGAGCAGTACTTC	CASSYRSSGTYEQYF
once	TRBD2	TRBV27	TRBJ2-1	TGTGCCAGCAGTTCGACTAGCGGACCATTCTACAATGAGCAGTTCTTC	CASSSTSGPFYNEQFF
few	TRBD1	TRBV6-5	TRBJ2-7	TGTGCCAGCAGTTATGACCCCGGGACAGCGTACGAGCAGTACTTC	CASSYDPGTAYEQYF
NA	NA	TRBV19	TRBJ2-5	TGTGCCAGTAGTTCCCGACCTCCACCGGGCCAAGAGACCCAGTACTTC	CASSSRPPPGQETQYF
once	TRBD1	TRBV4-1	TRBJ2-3	TGCGCCAGCAGCCAGGAACCGGGGACAGGGATAGCGGATACGCAGTATTTT	CASSQEPGTGIADTQYF
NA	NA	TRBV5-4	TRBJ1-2	TGTGCCAGCAGCTTGGCGCGGGGGGAGAGCTATGGCTACACCTTC	CASSLARGESYGYTF
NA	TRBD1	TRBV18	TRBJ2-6	TGTGCCAGCTCAAGGGACAGGGCTCCCTCTGGGGCCAACGTCCTGACTTTC	CASSRDRAPSGANVLTF
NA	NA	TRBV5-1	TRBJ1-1	TGCGCCAGCAGCTTGGTCGGGTCGGGCACTGAAGCTTTCTTT	CASSLVGSGTEAFF
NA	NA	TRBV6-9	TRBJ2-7	TGTGCCAGCAGTCCGGGCTCCTACGAGCAGTACTTC	CASSPGSYEQYF
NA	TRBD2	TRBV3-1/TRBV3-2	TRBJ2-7	TGTGCCAGCAGCCAAGGAGCGGGAGGAAGGTCACGCGAGCAGTACTTC	CASSQGAGGRSREQYF
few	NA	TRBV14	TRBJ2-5	TGTGCCAGCAGCCAACGACAAGGAGAGACCCAGTACTTC	CASSQRQGETQYF
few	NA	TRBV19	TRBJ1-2	TGTGCCAGTAACCACTTCCGCGGGGGATCGGACTATGGCTACACCTTC	CASNHFRGGSDYGYTF
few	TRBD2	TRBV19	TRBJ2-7	TGTGCCAGTAGCCTGACTAGCTTGTACGAGCAGTACTTC	CASSLTSLYEQYF
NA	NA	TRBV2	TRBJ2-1	TGTGCCATCACTAACATCCGCCCGTTCTTC	CAITNIRPFF
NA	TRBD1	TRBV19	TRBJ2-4	TGTGCCAGTAGTATAGCCGGACAGGGGGCCACAAACATTCAGTACTTC	CASSIAGQGATNIQYF
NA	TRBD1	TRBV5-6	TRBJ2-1	TGTGCCAGCAGCTTGGGATGGGACAGGGATAATGAGCAGTTCTTC	CASSLGWDRDNEQFF
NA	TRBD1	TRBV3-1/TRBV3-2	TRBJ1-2	TGTGCCAGCAGCCAACCGGGACAGGCCATCACGAAGTATGGCTACACCTTC	CASSQPGQAITKYGYTF
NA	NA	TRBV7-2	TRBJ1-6	TGTGCCAGCAGCTTAGAGCTACTCTATAATTCACCCCTCCACTTT	CASSLELLYNSPLHF
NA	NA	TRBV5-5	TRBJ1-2	TGTGCCAGCACCTCGAACAGGGTTGGCTACACCTTC	CASTSNRVGYTF
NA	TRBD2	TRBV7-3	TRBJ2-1	TGTGCCAGCAGCTTAACACCCAAGCCGGGGGGCAATGAGCAGTTCTTC	CASSLTPKPGGNEQFF
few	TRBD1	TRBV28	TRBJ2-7	TGTGCCAGCAGTCCGGGACAGGGGTTCTACGAGCAGTACTTC	CASSPGQGFYEQYF